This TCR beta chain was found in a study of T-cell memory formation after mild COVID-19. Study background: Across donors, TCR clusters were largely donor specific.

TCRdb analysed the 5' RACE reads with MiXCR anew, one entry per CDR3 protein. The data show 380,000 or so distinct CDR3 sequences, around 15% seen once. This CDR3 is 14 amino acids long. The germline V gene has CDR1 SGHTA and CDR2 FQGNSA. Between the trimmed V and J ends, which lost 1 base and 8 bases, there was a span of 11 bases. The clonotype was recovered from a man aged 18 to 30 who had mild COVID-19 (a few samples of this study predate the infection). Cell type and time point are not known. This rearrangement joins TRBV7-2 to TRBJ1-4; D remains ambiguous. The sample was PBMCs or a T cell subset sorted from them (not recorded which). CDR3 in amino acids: CASSLEHSREKLFF. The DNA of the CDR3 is TGTGCCAGCAGCTTAGAACACTCTAGGGAAAAACTGTTTTTT.